This T cell receptor (beta chain) appears in the sequencing data of a study of blood T cell repertoires in COVID-19. Across the whole study: Acute and convalescent COVID-19 specimens originated in the United States, Italy and Spain.

Generated by immunoSEQ multiplex PCR, the TCRdb table keeps only in-frame clones and is missing some. Of some 31,000 clones listed, about nine tenths are singletons. Trimming at V came to 1 base and at J to 3 bases, leaving 6 bases not matched to a gene. The CDR3 totals 16 residues. In germline, CDR1 is SEHNR, CDR2 FQNEAQ (reference sequence). This chain uses TRBV7-9 with TRBJ2-3, with 8 bases matching TRBD2. The TCR originated in a human donor with active COVID-19. The donor label of this sample is uncertain. Sequenced material: peripheral blood. In DNA form, the CDR3 reads TGTGCCAGCAGCTTAGGCACCAGCGGGGGAACAGATACGCAGTATTTT. Translating it yields CASSLGTSGGTDTQYF.